The source of this TCR beta chain is a study of early T cells in non-severe SARS-CoV-2 infection (dated by TCRdb to 2020 to 2023). Concerning the study at large: TCR sequencing used bulk RNA from unsorted whole blood, so alpha and beta chains could not be paired.

The study was a case-control design nested within a healthcare worker cohort in London, UK, with weekly nasopharyngeal swab PCR tests and blood sampling. Between 23 and 31 March 2020, the week of the UK lockdown, healthcare workers were enrolled and then followed up weekly for as long as 16 weeks. To note about this clonotype: Its recognized antigen is unknown. Per-base qualities were not stored, and no clone one base away is much larger.

The paper as a whole reports these results and caveats: VDJdb matching was skewed toward anti-spike CD8 responses, so virus-specific expansions were likely underestimated and private and CD4 specificities were missed.

The library was made by 5' RACE. Sequencing relied on a NextSeq 500. To correct for sequencing error and PCR bias, the TCR library protocol tagged individual cDNA molecules with unique molecular identifiers. Both TCR alpha and beta chains were sequenced, and tight co-correlation was observed between alpha and beta sequence abundances in each sample. Per the authors' processing: Decombinator V4 was used to annotate the V gene, J gene and CDR3 of the TCR sequences. TCRs were defined as expanded if a significant change between any two time points was detected under a Poisson model with p below 0.0001. Abundances of TCRs were expressed as counts per million after normalisation to the total number of TCRs sequenced in each sample. MAIT TCRs were defined by TRAV1-2 paired with TRAJ12, TRAJ20 or TRAJ33, and iNKT TCRs by TRAV10 paired with TRAJ18. VDJdb, accessed 1 November 2021, was searched for CMV, EBV and SARS-CoV-2 annotated TCRs, excluding TCRs annotated for multiple antigens. TCRdb reran the public reads through fastp at Q25 and MiXCR, keeping productive beta chains. All rows with the same CDR3 protein become a single entry with the most common DNA and genes. TCRdb's processing, not the study's, gives the V and J calls here. This sample is represented by over 45,000 distinct CDR3 sequences; approximately 16% of them were singletons. The ten most abundant clones make up roughly 3.9% of the sample.

V is pared back by 3 bases and J by 1 base, with 12 bases lying between the germline termini. The germline V gene (reference sequence) sets CDR1 to LNHDA and CDR2 to SQIVND. Inclusive of the bounding cysteine and phenylalanine, the CDR3 is 15 residues long. Only the CDR3 portion is preserved as DNA: 45 bases, with reading frame beginning at the first base. The rearranged chain carries TRBV19 and TRBJ1-1, and TRBD1 may be the D gene, going by 6 matching bases. This clonotype was sampled from an adult who was a healthcare worker with PCR-confirmed SARS-CoV-2 infection or an uninfected control (not recorded which). Here the sequenced sample was whole blood, taken at baseline. The DNA sequence is given as TGTGCCAGTAGTATTTCACGGGGGCCGAACACTGAAGCTTTCTTT. This codes for CASSISRGPNTEAFF.